This T cell receptor beta chain was observed in a study of PD-1 blockade in classical Hodgkin lymphoma. Study-wide points: Newly diagnosed patients were reported to exhibit reduced baseline TCR diversity relative to healthy donors.

Every patient relapsed after autologous stem cell transplantation, and brentuximab vedotin exposure varied. Sequenced by immunoSEQ multiplex PCR; TCRdb stores in-frame clones only, minus some. Of approximately 100,000 clones detected, around nine tenths appear once; the ten largest clones hold less than 3.5%. In regard to this clone: The antigen is not known.

V dropped 4 bases and J dropped 0 bases, with 7 bases sitting between them. This CDR3 is built from 14 residues. This receptor was taken from a human donor with classical Hodgkin lymphoma. The chain couples TRBV23-1 to TRBJ1-3, with D tentatively TRBD1 (6 bases). TRBV23-1 is an ORF; its function is uncertain. The material sequenced was peripheral blood mononuclear cells (PBMCs), taken at baseline. CDR3 bases: TGCGCCAGCAGTCCGGGACACTCTGGAAACACCATATATTTT. The encoded protein is CASSPGHSGNTIYF.